The rows below give T cell receptor beta chains drawn from one sample of a study of blood T cells in healthy people across ages. A single record per CDR3 protein comes from TCRdb applying MiXCR to the 5' RACE reads. The repertoire holds around 1,000,000 distinct CDR3 sequences, with 20% to 25% as singletons. These data also featured in a second study, about T cells of mothers and their children.

Sequencing was carried out using blood. The receptors were sampled from a girl aged 2 to 10 in good health. Both conserved end residues are part of each CDR3. The order of the fields is D gene, J gene, clone size, V gene, CDR3 protein, CDR3 DNA. D genes are given only for firm matches. Clone size, where shown, is once, few, many, or a class for clones that have expanded.

d_call: NA
j_call: TRBJ2-5
clone_size: NA
v_call: TRBV28
cdr3_aa: CASRRIGGTQYF
cdr3_nt: TGTGCCTCAAGGCGTATCGGTGGGACCCAGTACTTC

d_call: TRBD2
j_call: TRBJ2-1
clone_size: few
v_call: TRBV7-9
cdr3_aa: CASSFRLAPNEQFF
cdr3_nt: TGTGCCAGCAGCTTTCGACTAGCGCCCAATGAGCAGTTCTTC

d_call: NA
j_call: TRBJ2-1
clone_size: NA
v_call: TRBV25-1
cdr3_aa: CASHTQSPPNEQFF
cdr3_nt: TGTGCCAGCCATACCCAAAGTCCCCCTAATGAGCAGTTCTTC

d_call: NA
j_call: TRBJ2-5
clone_size: NA
v_call: TRBV10-3
cdr3_aa: CAIRALLGGEETQYF
cdr3_nt: TGTGCCATCAGGGCTTTACTGGGGGGAGAAGAGACCCAGTACTTC

d_call: NA
j_call: TRBJ1-4
clone_size: NA
v_call: TRBV7-2
cdr3_aa: CASSPPGGLEKLFF
cdr3_nt: TGTGCCAGCAGCCCCCCCGGAGGTCTTGAAAAACTGTTTTTT

d_call: NA
j_call: TRBJ2-3
clone_size: NA
v_call: TRBV20-1
cdr3_aa: CSARAWKTRSTDTQYF
cdr3_nt: TGCAGTGCTAGGGCTTGGAAGACGAGGTCCACAGATACGCAGTATTTT

d_call: NA
j_call: TRBJ2-5
clone_size: NA
v_call: TRBV20-1
cdr3_aa: CGATLSPGVGETQYF
cdr3_nt: TGCGGTGCTACTCTTTCACCAGGGGTGGGGGAGACCCAGTACTTC

d_call: NA
j_call: TRBJ2-3
clone_size: NA
v_call: TRBV5-1
cdr3_aa: CASSPTEIKRTDTQYF
cdr3_nt: TGCGCCAGCAGCCCGACAGAAATTAAGAGGACAGATACGCAGTATTTT

d_call: NA
j_call: TRBJ2-1
clone_size: NA
v_call: TRBV12-5
cdr3_aa: CASGPPNEQFF
cdr3_nt: TGTGCTAGTGGTCCCCCCAATGAGCAGTTCTTC

d_call: TRBD1
j_call: TRBJ2-2
clone_size: NA
v_call: TRBV9
cdr3_aa: CASSLTGTATFMDTGELFF
cdr3_nt: TGTGCCAGCAGCTTGACCGGGACAGCCACTTTTATGGACACCGGGGAGCTGTTTTTT

d_call: NA
j_call: TRBJ2-5
clone_size: NA
v_call: TRBV7-9
cdr3_aa: CASSQSGPTQETQYF
cdr3_nt: TGTGCCAGCAGCCAAAGCGGCCCAACCCAAGAGACCCAGTACTTC

d_call: TRBD1
j_call: TRBJ2-1
clone_size: NA
v_call: TRBV6-5
cdr3_aa: CASSYLGAGGSSNEQFF
cdr3_nt: TGTGCCAGCAGTTACCTTGGAGCAGGGGGCTCGAGTAATGAGCAGTTCTTC

d_call: TRBD2
j_call: TRBJ2-1
clone_size: NA
v_call: TRBV7-2
cdr3_aa: CASSWTGGANNEQFF
cdr3_nt: TGTGCCAGCAGCTGGACCGGGGGGGCTAACAATGAGCAGTTCTTC

d_call: NA
j_call: TRBJ1-1
clone_size: NA
v_call: TRBV25-1
cdr3_aa: CASSDPTNGMNTEAFF
cdr3_nt: TGTGCCAGCAGTGACCCCACGAACGGAATGAACACTGAAGCTTTCTTT

d_call: NA
j_call: TRBJ2-5
clone_size: NA
v_call: TRBV10-3
cdr3_aa: CAIRIEGVETQYF
cdr3_nt: TGTGCCATCAGAATAGAGGGGGTGGAGACCCAGTACTTC

d_call: NA
j_call: TRBJ1-4
clone_size: NA
v_call: TRBV27
cdr3_aa: CASSSNHEKLFF
cdr3_nt: TGTGCCAGCAGTTCCAACCATGAAAAACTGTTTTTT

d_call: NA
j_call: TRBJ1-2
clone_size: NA
v_call: TRBV7-2
cdr3_aa: CASSSSTGPRVSGGYTF
cdr3_nt: TGTGCCAGCAGCTCTTCTACGGGCCCCAGGGTTTCAGGGGGCTACACCTTC